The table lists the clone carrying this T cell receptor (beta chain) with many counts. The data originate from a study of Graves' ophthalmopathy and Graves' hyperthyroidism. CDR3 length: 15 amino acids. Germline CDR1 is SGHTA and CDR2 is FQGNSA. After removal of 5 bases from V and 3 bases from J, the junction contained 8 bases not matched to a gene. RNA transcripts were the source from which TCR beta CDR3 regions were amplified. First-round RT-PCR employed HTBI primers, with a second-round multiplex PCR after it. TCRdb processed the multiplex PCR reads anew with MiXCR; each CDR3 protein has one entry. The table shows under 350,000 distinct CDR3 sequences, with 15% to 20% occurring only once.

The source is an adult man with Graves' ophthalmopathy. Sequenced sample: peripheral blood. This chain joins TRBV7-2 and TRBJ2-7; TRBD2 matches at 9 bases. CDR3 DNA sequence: TGTGCCAGCAGCAACCGCGGGGGGGCCCACTACGAGCAGTACTTC. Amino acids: CASSNRGGAHYEQYF.